The source of this T cell receptor (beta chain) is a study of breast tumors, draining lymph nodes, adjacent tissues. The CDR3 is 14 residues long. CDR1 and CDR2 from the germline V gene are MDHEN and SYDVKM. Trimming cost V 5 bases and J 8 bases, with 16 bases left between them. Breast cancer patients provided tissue from their axillary draining lymph nodes. TCRdb fed the multiplex PCR reads into MiXCR, producing one record per CDR3 protein. Of about 80,000 distinct CDR3 sequences listed, roughly 20% are singletons. This clonotype was found once. The TCR sequence derives from a female donor with breast cancer. Some clones in this sample may be carry-over from other donors' samples. The specimen sequenced was axillary lymph node tissue. The V and J genes are TRBV28 and TRBJ2-4; D remains ambiguous. CDR3 in amino acids: CASSKPSGGDIQYF. The CDR3 DNA reads TGTGCCAGCAGTAAACCTAGTGGTGGAGACATTCAGTACTTC.